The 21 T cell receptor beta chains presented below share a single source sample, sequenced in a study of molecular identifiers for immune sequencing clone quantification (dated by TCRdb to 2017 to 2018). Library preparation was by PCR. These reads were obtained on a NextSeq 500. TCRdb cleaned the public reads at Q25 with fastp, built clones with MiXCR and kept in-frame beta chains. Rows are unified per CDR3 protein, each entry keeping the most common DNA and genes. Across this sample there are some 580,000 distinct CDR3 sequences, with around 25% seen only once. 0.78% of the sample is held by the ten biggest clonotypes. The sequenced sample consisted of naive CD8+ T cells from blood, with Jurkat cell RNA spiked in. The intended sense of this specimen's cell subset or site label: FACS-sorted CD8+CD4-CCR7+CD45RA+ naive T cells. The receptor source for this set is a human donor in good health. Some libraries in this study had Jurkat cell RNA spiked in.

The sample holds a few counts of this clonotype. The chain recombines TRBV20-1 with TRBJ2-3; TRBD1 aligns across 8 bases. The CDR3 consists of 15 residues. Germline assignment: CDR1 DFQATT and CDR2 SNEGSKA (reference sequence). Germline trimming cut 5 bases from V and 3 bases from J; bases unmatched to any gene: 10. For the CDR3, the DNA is TGCAGTGCTCCCAGGGGGCTAGTGCGAACAGATACGCAGTATTTT. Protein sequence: CSAPRGLVRTDTQYF.

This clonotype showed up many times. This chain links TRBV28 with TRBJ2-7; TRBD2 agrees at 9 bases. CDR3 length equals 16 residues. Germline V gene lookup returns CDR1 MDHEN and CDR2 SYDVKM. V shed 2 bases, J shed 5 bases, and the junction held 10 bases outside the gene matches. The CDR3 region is CASSLSSGTSRNEQYF. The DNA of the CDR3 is TGTGCCAGCAGTTTAAGTTCCGGGACTAGCCGCAACGAGCAGTACTTC.

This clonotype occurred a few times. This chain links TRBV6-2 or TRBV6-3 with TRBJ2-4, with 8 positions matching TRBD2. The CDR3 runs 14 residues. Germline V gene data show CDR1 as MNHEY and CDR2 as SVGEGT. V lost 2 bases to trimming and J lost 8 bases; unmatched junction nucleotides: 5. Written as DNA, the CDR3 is TGTGCCAGCAGTTACGGAGCGGGAGTGGACATTCAGTACTTC. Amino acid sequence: CASSYGAGVDIQYF.

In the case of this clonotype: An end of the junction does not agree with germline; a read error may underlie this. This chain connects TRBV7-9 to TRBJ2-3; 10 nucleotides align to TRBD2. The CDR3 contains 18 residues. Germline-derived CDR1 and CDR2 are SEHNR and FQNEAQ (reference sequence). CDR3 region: CASSLALRTSGYTDPQYF. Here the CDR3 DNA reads TGTGCCAGCAGCTTAGCCCTCCGGACTAGCGGTTACACAGATCCGCAGTATTTT.

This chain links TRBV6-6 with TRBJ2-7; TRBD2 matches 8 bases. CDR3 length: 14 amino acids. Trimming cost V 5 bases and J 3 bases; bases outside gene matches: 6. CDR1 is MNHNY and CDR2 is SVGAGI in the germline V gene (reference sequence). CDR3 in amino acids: CASSATGTSYEQYF. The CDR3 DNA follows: TGTGCCAGCAGTGCCACCGGGACTAGCTACGAGCAGTACTTC.

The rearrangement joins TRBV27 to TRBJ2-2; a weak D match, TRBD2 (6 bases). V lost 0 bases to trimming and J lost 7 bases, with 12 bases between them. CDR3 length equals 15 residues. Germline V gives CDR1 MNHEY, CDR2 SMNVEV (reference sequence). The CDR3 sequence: CASSLSTGSSGELFF. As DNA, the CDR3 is TGTGCCAGCAGTTTATCGACCGGGAGTAGCGGGGAGCTGTTTTTT.

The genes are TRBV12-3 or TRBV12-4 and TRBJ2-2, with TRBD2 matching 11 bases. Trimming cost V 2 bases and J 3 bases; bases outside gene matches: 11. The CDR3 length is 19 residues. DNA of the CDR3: TGTGCCAGCAGTTTATTCCTAGCGGGAGGAGCTGGGTACACCGGGGAGCTGTTTTTT. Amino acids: CASSLFLAGGAGYTGELFF.

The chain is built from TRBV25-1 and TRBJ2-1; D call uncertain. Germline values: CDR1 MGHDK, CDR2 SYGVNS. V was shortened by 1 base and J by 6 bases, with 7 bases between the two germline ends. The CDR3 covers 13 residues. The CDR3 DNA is TGTGCCAGCAGTGAATTTAACTCCAATGAGCAGTTCTTC. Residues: CASSEFNSNEQFF.

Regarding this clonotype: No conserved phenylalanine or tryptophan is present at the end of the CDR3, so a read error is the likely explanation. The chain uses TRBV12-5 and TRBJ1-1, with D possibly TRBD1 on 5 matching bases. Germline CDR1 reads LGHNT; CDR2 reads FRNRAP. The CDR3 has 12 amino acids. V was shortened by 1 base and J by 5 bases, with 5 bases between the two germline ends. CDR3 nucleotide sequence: TGTGCTAGTGGTTTGGGGGGGACTGAAGCTTTCATT. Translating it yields CASGLGGTEAFI.

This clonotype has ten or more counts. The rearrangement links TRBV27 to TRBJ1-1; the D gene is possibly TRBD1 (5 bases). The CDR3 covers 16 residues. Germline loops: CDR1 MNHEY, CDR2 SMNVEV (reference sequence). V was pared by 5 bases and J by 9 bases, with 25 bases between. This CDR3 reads CASSPMGVVAPGQAFF. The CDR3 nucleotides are TGTGCCAGCAGTCCCATGGGGGTGGTGGCCCCCGGCCAAGCTTTCTTT.

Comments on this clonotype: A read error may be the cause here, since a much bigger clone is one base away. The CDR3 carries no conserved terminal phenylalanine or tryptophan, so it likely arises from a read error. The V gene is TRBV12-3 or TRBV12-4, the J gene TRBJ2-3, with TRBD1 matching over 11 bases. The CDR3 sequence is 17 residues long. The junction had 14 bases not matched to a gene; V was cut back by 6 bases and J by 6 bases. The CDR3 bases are TGTGCCAGCAGCGATCCTGGACAGGGGGCGCCGAATGATACGCAGTATCTT. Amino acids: CASSDPGQGAPNDTQYL.

CDR3 sequence reads: CASSFPDSQETQYF. The CDR3 DNA is TGTGCCAGCAGCTTCCCGGACAGCCAAGAGACCCAGTACTTC. The chain carries TRBV5-4 and TRBJ2-5; a weak D match, TRBD1 (6 bases). The V end lost 2 bases, the J end lost 1 base, and 9 bases lay between the germline ends. In germline, CDR1 is SGHNT, CDR2 YYREEE (reference sequence). This CDR3 is 14 amino acids long.

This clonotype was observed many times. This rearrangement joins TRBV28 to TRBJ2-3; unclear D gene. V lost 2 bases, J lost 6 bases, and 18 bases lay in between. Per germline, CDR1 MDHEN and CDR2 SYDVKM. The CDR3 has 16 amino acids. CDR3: CASSLRWDVSSDTQYF. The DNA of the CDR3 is TGTGCCAGCAGTTTAAGGTGGGATGTCAGTTCGGATACGCAGTATTTT. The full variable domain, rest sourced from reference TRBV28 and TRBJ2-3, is DVKVTQSSRYLVKRTGEKVFLECVQDMDHENMFWYRQDPGLGLRLIYFSYDVKMKEKGDIPEGYSVSREKKERFSLILESASTNQTSMYLCASSLRWDVSSDTQYFGPGTRLTVL.

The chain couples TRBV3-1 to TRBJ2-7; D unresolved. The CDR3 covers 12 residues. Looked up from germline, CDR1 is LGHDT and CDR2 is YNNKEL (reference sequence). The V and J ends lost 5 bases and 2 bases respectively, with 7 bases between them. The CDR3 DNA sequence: TGTGCCAGCAGCAACGGAGCCTACGAGCAGTACTTC. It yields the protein CASSNGAYEQYF.

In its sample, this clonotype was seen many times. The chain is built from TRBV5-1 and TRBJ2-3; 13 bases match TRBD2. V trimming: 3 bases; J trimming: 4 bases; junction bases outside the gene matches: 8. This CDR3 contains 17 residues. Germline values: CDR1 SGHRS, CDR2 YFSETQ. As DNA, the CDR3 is TGCGCCAGCAGCTCCAGGACTAGCGGGAGAATGGCAGATACGCAGTATTTT. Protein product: CASSSRTSGRMADTQYF.

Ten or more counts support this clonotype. CDR3 DNA: TGCAGCGTAAGGCTCGCGGACCCGAACACCGGGGAGCTGTTTTTT. This codes for CSVRLADPNTGELFF. This chain connects TRBV29-1 to TRBJ2-2; D gene ambiguous. Germline V gives CDR1 SQVTM, CDR2 ANQGSEA. CDR3 size: 15 residues. Trimming shortened V by 6 bases and J by 0 bases, and 14 bases separated the two germline ends.

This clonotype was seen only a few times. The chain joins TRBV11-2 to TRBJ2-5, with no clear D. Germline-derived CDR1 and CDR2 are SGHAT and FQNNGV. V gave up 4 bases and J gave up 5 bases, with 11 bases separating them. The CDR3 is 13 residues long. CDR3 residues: CASSSTSLETQYF. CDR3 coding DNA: TGTGCCAGCAGCTCGACCTCTCTGGAGACCCAGTACTTC.

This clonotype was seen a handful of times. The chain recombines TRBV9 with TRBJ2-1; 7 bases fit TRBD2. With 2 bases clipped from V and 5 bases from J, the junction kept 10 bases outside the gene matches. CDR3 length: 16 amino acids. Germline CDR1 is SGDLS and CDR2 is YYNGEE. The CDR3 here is CASSVLPPGTNNEQFF. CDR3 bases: TGTGCCAGCAGCGTTCTGCCCCCCGGGACTAACAATGAGCAGTTCTTC.

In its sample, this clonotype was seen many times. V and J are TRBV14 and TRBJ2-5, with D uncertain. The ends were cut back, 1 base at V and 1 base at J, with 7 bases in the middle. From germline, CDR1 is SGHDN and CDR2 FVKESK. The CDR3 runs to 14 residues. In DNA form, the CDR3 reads TGTGCCAGCAGCCAAGTGGCAGTCCAAGAGACCCAGTACTTC. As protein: CASSQVAVQETQYF.

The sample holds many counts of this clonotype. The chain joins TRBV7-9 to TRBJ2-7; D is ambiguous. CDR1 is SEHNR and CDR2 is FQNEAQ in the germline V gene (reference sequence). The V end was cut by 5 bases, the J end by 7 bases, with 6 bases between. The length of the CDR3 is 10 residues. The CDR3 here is CASSRTEQYF. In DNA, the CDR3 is TGTGCCAGCAGCCGGACGGAGCAGTACTTC.

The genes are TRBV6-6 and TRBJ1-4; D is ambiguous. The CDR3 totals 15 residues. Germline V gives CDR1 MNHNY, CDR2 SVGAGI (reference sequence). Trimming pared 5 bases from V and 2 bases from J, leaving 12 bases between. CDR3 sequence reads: CASSPEILTNEKLFF. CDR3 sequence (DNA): TGTGCCAGCAGTCCCGAGATACTGACTAATGAAAAACTGTTTTTT.